Below are 14 T cell receptor beta chains sequenced from a single sample in a study of control samples from healthy donors and cancer patients. Sequencing used immunoSEQ multiplex PCR; TCRdb keeps in-frame clones, though not all of them. The sample holds about 18,000 clones; 86% are singletons and the top ten take under 14%. The sequencing input was PBMCs. The receptors shown here come from a woman in her seventies with colorectal cancer.

The rearrangement joins TRBV2 to TRBJ1-2; 8 bases align to TRBD1. The CDR3 runs 13 residues. CDR1 SNHLY and CDR2 FYNNEI come from the germline V gene. Unmatched junction bases numbered 7, after V lost 5 bases and J lost 8 bases. CDR3 loop: CASSQGDRSGYTF. As DNA, the CDR3 is TGTGCCAGCAGTCAGGGGGACAGGTCCGGCTACACCTTC.

The V call is TRBV7-2, the J call TRBJ1-6; 10 bases are shared with TRBD1. The CDR3 runs to 19 residues. The germline V gene has CDR1 SGHTA and CDR2 FQGNSA. Trimming removed 4 bases from V and 0 bases from J; junction bases left unmatched: 9. CDR3 loop: CASSYHSTGGSSYNSPLHF. The CDR3 coding sequence is TGTGCCAGCAGCTACCACTCGACAGGGGGCTCCTCCTATAATTCACCCCTCCACTTT.

V and J are TRBV30 and TRBJ2-1; 8 positions agree with TRBD2. CDR1 GTSNPN and CDR2 SVGIG come from the germline V gene (reference sequence). The ends lost 0 bases at V and 1 base at J; junction bases unmatched: 5. The CDR3 covers 16 residues. The CDR3 DNA sequence: TGTGCCTGGAGTGTAGGGCCTAGCGGGTCCTACAATGAGCAGTTCTTC. The encoded protein is CAWSVGPSGSYNEQFF.

The chain uses TRBV6-5 and TRBJ1-1, with unresolved D. Trimming removed 5 bases from V and 2 bases from J, with 12 bases in between. This CDR3 is 14 amino acids long. Germline CDR1 reads MNHEY; CDR2 reads SVGAGI. CDR3 in DNA: TGTGCCAGCAGTAAAATACCCGGTAACACTGAAGCTTTCTTT. Translation gives CASSKIPGNTEAFF.

This chain links TRBV4-3 with TRBJ2-2, with TRBD2 matching 8 bases. This CDR3 region has 18 residues. The germline CDR1 and CDR2 sequences are LGHNA and YSLEER. V lost 4 bases to trimming and J lost 1 base; unmatched junction nucleotides: 11. The CDR3 DNA is TGCGCCAGCAGCCTACCGGAGGCTAGCGGGCGGAACACCGGGGAGCTGTTTTTT. Its protein product is CASSLPEASGRNTGELFF.

The chain has TRBV5-4 and TRBJ1-2; 8 positions agree with TRBD1. V lost 4 bases, J lost 3 bases, and 2 bases stayed unmatched. This CDR3 is 13 amino acids long. Germline V gives CDR1 SGHNT, CDR2 YYREEE (reference sequence). CDR3 sequence: CASSLDRDYGYTF. CDR3 bases: TGTGCCAGCAGCCTGGACAGGGACTATGGCTACACCTTC. Full variable domain (missing parts from reference TRBV5-4 and TRBJ1-2): ETGVTQSPTHLIKTRGQQVTLRCSSQSGHNTVSWYQQALGQGPQFIFQYYREEENGRGNFPPRFSGLQFPNYSSELNVNALELDDSALYLCASSLDRDYGYTFGSGTRLTVV.

In DNA, the CDR3 is TGTGCCAGCAGCTTGGTCCTAGCGGGAGGGAGCTCCTACGAGCAGTACTTC. Residues: CASSLVLAGGSSYEQYF. The chain combines TRBV5-5 with TRBJ2-7, with 12 bases that match TRBD2. The CDR3 has 17 amino acids. V lost 0 bases and J lost 0; bases outside the gene matches: 4. Looked up from germline, CDR1 is SGHKS and CDR2 is YYEKEE (reference sequence).

The J gene is TRBJ2-2, the V gene TRBV13; D is unclear. The CDR3 totals 13 residues. Germline V gene lookup returns CDR1 PRHDT and CDR2 FYEKMQ (reference sequence). With 5 bases removed from V and 4 bases from J, the gap between germline ends came to 8 bases. CDR3 sequence reads: CASSPRSTGELFF. As DNA, the CDR3 is TGTGCCAGCAGCCCCCGGTCCACCGGGGAGCTGTTTTTT.

The chain is built from TRBV4-3 and TRBJ1-2, with a weak D call TRBD1 (5 bases). V dropped 0 bases and J dropped 2 bases, with 13 bases sitting between them. Per germline, CDR1 LGHNA and CDR2 YSLEER. CDR3 length: 16 residues. The CDR3: CASSQDHPSGNYGYTF. In nucleotides, the CDR3 is TGCGCCAGCAGCCAAGATCATCCGTCAGGGAACTATGGCTACACCTTC.

The chain has TRBV9 and TRBJ2-2; D gene ambiguous. CDR3 length equals 14 residues. Germline lookup yields CDR1 SGDLS and CDR2 YYNGEE. V was pared by 2 bases and J by 0 bases, with 5 bases between. CDR3 residues: CASSVGPNTGELFF. As DNA, the CDR3 is TGTGCCAGCAGCGTCGGGCCGAACACCGGGGAGCTGTTTTTT. Complete variable domain (other parts from reference TRBV9 and TRBJ2-2): DSGVTQTPKHLITATGQRVTLRCSPRSGDLSVYWYQQSLDQGLQFLIQYYNGEERAKGNILERFSAQQFPDLHSELNLSSLELGDSALYFCASSVGPNTGELFFGEGSRLTVL.

The chain carries TRBV20-1 and TRBJ1-4; D is uncertain. The CDR3 spans 13 residues. CDR1 and CDR2 from the germline V gene are DFQATT and SNEGSKA (reference sequence). V was trimmed by 3 bases and J by 8 bases, leaving 13 bases between them. CDR3 residues: CSASGVGGEKLFF. CDR3 sequence (DNA): TGCAGTGCTAGTGGGGTAGGAGGAGAAAAACTGTTTTTT.

Here the CDR3 reads CASSQDLRELFF. The CDR3 DNA follows: TGTGCCAGCAGCCAAGATCTCCGGGAGCTGTTTTTT. The rearrangement uses TRBV4-2 and TRBJ2-2; D ambiguous. This CDR3 spans 12 amino acids. Germline V lookup: CDR1 LGHNA, CDR2 YNFKEQ. Trimming took off 0 bases at V and 9 bases at J, with 5 bases between the two ends.

On this clone itself: Relative to the germline gene, one junction end is altered; a read error may explain this. The V call is TRBV12-3 or TRBV12-4, the J call TRBJ2-5; TRBD2 might be the D (5 bases). The CDR3 contains 13 residues. CDR3 protein: CASRPGVVGPGHF. In DNA, the CDR3 is TGTGCCAGCAGACCCGGGGTGGTAGGTCCTGGGCACTTC.

DNA for the CDR3: TGTGCCAGCGTTACGCCCTACCGGGACAGTCTGTACGAGCAGTACTTC. Translating gives CASVTPYRDSLYEQYF. The chain has TRBV21-1 and TRBJ2-7; the tabulated D call, TRBD1, remains unverified against the DNA. TRBV21-1 constitutes a pseudogene. This CDR3 region has 16 residues.